This record looks at one T cell receptor beta chain sequence and its context. The source of the sample is a study of cytomegalovirus exposure and HLA in healthy donors. This CDR3 contains 15 residues. Deletions cut 0 bases from V and 0 bases from J, with 6 bases between. Germline CDR1 and CDR2: MGHRA and YSYEKL. Amplification used 60 Vbeta primers and 13 Jbeta primers. Repertoires were generated with immunoSEQ multiplex PCR, while TCRdb's copy carries only in-frame clones and drops some. The repertoire holds more than 95,000 clones, approximately 70% seen once, with roughly 3.5% in the top ten. The genes are TRBV4-1 and TRBJ1-5; D uncertain. This receptor was taken from a woman aged 45 to 65 in good health and CMV-seronegative. The sample was PBMCs. The CDR3 is CASSQEASSNQPQHF. CDR3 bases: TGCGCCAGCAGCCAAGAAGCTTCTAGCAATCAGCCCCAGCATTTT.